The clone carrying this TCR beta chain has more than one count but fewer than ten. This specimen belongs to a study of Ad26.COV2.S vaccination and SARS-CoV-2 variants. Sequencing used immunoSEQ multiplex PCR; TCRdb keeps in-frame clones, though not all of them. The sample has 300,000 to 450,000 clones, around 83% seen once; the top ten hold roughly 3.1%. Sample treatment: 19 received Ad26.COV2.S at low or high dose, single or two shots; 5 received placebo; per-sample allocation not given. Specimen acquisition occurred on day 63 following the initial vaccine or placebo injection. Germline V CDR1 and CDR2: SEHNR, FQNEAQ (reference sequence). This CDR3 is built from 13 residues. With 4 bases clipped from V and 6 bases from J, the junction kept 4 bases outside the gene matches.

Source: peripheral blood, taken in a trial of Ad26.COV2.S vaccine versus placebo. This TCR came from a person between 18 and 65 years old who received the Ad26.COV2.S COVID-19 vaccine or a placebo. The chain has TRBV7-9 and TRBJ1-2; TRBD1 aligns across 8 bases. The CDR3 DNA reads TGTGCCAGCAGCTGGACAGGGTATGATGGCTACACCTTC. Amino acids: CASSWTGYDGYTF.